A single sample gave rise to the 8 T cell receptor beta chains below, sequenced in a study of identifying expanded T cells in peripheral blood. Data came from immunoSEQ multiplex PCR; TCRdb stores just in-frame clones and leaves some out. The data hold roughly 100,000 clones, with 70% to 90% observed a single time. The sequencing input was blood. These receptors originate from a person aged 18 to 75 in good health.

This chain links TRBV6-1 with TRBJ2-3, with D hard to call. Trimming pared 6 bases from V and 0 bases from J, leaving 10 bases between. The CDR3 sequence is 14 residues long. Germline V gene data show CDR1 as MNHNS and CDR2 as SASEGT. The CDR3 loop is CASSSRASTDTQYF. CDR3 coding DNA: TGTGCCAGCAGCAGCCGCGCGAGCACAGATACGCAGTATTTT.

This sequence joins TRBV29-1 and TRBJ1-1; 7 bases are a match to TRBD1. This CDR3 region has 13 residues. Per the germline V gene, CDR1 is SQVTM and CDR2 is ANQGSEA. V dropped 7 bases and J dropped 1; count of bases not matched to a gene: 6. The CDR3 region is CSETGQTNTEAFF. CDR3 nucleotides: TGCAGCGAGACGGGACAGACGAACACTGAAGCTTTCTTT.

The chain combines TRBV7-9 with TRBJ2-1; 9 bases are a match to TRBD1. CDR3 length equals 15 residues. With 0 bases clipped from V and 5 bases from J, the junction kept 2 bases outside the gene matches. Germline V gene sequence: CDR1 SEHNR, CDR2 FQNEAQ (reference sequence). CDR3 region: CASSLAGTGHNEQFF. CDR3 DNA: TGTGCCAGCAGCTTAGCCGGGACAGGGCACAATGAGCAGTTCTTC.

J is TRBJ1-2 and V is TRBV6-1, with D possibly matching TRBD1 (5 bases). Germline CDR1 reads MNHNS; CDR2 reads SASEGT. Trimming cost V 2 bases and J 2 bases, with 12 bases left between them. The CDR3 runs to 15 residues. CDR3 sequence: CASSERRGGNYGYTF. CDR3 DNA sequence: TGTGCCAGCAGTGAACGTAGGGGCGGGAACTATGGCTACACCTTC.

The chain joins TRBV4-2 to TRBJ2-5; 9 nucleotides agree with TRBD2. This CDR3 has 14 amino acids. Germline loops: CDR1 LGHNA, CDR2 YNFKEQ. Germline trimming cut 4 bases from V and 5 bases from J; bases unmatched to any gene: 5. The DNA of the CDR3 is TGTGCCAGCAGCCCAAGCGGGGGGTGGGAGACCCAGTACTTC. Amino acids: CASSPSGGWETQYF.

V gene TRBV4-3 combines with J gene TRBJ2-6; D remains ambiguous. CDR1 and CDR2 (germline): LGHNA, YSLEER. Trimming cost V 3 bases and J 1 base, with 7 bases left between them. This CDR3 spans 15 amino acids. CDR3 in DNA: TGCGCCAGCAGCCACCTTCTTTCTGGGGCCAACGTCCTGACTTTC. Its protein is CASSHLLSGANVLTF.

This clone was counted only a few times. Here the CDR3 reads CASSHREKPYNEQFF. CDR3 in DNA: TGTGCCAGCAGTCACCGGGAAAAACCCTACAATGAGCAGTTCTTC. The V and J genes are TRBV14 and TRBJ2-1, with a weak D call TRBD2 (5 bases). This CDR3 region has 15 residues. Trimming removed 6 bases from V and 2 bases from J, with 14 bases in between. The germline V gene has CDR1 SGHDN and CDR2 FVKESK.

V usage is TRBV28 and J usage is TRBJ2-3; tentatively, D is TRBD2 (6 bases). V lost 3 bases, J lost 4 bases, and 14 bases lay in between. Germline lookup yields CDR1 MDHEN and CDR2 SYDVKM. This CDR3 contains 15 residues. The CDR3 DNA reads TGTGCCAGCAGTTTCCCGGGAGCCGCATCAGATACGCAGTATTTT. Translation gives CASSFPGAASDTQYF.